Following are 5 T cell receptor beta chains from one sample sequenced in a study of metastatic and nonmetastatic thyroid tumors. Prior to thyroid surgery, none of the patients had received any treatment. From the PCR reads, TCRdb re-called clones with MiXCR. The sample includes approximately 13,000 clones, about 12% of them seen just once. Sequenced input: blood. The receptors come from a female donor with papillary thyroid cancer or a benign thyroid nodule (not recorded which). Some clones in this sample may be carry-over from other donors' samples.

This clone appeared many times. This chain uses TRBV11-3 with TRBJ2-7; perhaps TRBD1 as D (5 bases). Deletions cut 5 bases from V and 7 bases from J, with 15 bases between. Looked up from germline, CDR1 is SGHNT and CDR2 is YENEEA. This CDR3 has 13 residues. The CDR3, as DNA: TGTGCCAGCAGCCATGGGGCACGTGGGGAGCAGTACTTC. Amino acid sequence: CASSHGARGEQYF.

This clone showed up many times. This specimen includes other DNA sequences encoding the same CDR3. The V gene is TRBV2, the J gene TRBJ1-4; D not resolved. Per germline, CDR1 SNHLY and CDR2 FYNNEI. The CDR3 consists of 13 residues. V lost 7 bases and J 7 bases, leaving 13 bases between the germline ends. The chain's CDR3 is CASNVEKGEKLFF. In nucleotides, the CDR3 is TGTGCCAGCAATGTGGAAAAGGGTGAAAAACTGTTTTTT.

There are many counts of this clone. This rearrangement joins TRBV11-1 to TRBJ2-2, with 8 bases aligning to TRBD2. The CDR3 has 16 residues. The trim removed 5 bases at V and 7 bases at J, leaving 12 bases unmatched. Germline CDR1 SGHAT, CDR2 FQDESV (reference sequence). The CDR3 DNA reads as TGTGCCAGCAGCCCCGGTGTTAGCGGGAATGGCGGGGAGCTGTTTTTT. Translated: CASSPGVSGNGGELFF.

This clone is deemed medium-sized (0.01 to 0.1%). The V call is TRBV6-1, the J call TRBJ1-6, with 9 positions matching TRBD1. The V and J ends lost 6 bases and 7 bases, in that order; junction bases with no gene match: 1. The CDR3 contains 13 residues. Germline V lookup: CDR1 MNHNS, CDR2 SASEGT. CDR3 sequence reads: CASRGQGNSPLHF. CDR3 DNA: TGTGCCAGCAGGGGACAGGGAAATTCACCCCTCCACTTT.

The gene calls are TRBV12-3 or TRBV12-4 and TRBJ2-5; TRBD1 is a possible D gene (5 bases). The ends were cut back, 5 bases at V and 5 bases at J, with 15 bases in the middle. The CDR3 runs to 14 residues. The CDR3 spells CASSQQGTVETQYF. CDR3 coding DNA: TGTGCCAGCAGTCAGCAGGGAACTGTGGAGACCCAGTACTTC.